This entry describes one T cell receptor beta chain. Its antigen is unknown. PCR primers comprised 60 Vbeta and 13 Jbeta primers. Libraries were prepared by immunoSEQ multiplex PCR; TCRdb keeps only in-frame clonotypes and omits some of them. The sample lists 65,000 to 95,000 clones, about 79% occurring once. CDR1 SGHRS and CDR2 YFSETQ come from the germline V gene. The CDR3 spans 13 residues. V was clipped by 5 bases and J by 5 bases; unmatched bases: 5. This sample is drawn from a study of cytomegalovirus exposure and HLA in healthy donors. Study-wide points: An analysis was carried out later, and it reportedly showed fewer N-insertions in an Asian-associated ancestry cluster than the roughly 700-donor mean. Later genetic work tied a missense DCLRE1C variant to beta-chain V and J trimming.

This chain uses TRBV5-1 with TRBJ2-5, with 8 bases matching TRBD2. This TCR was sampled from a male donor in good health and CMV-seropositive. The sample was PBMCs. The CDR3 region has the DNA TGCGCCAGCAGGGGGACTAGTGTGGAGACCCAGTACTTC. This codes for CASRGTSVETQYF.